Sequencing of this TCR beta chain was carried out in a study of cytomegalovirus exposure and HLA in healthy donors. Across the study: From donors who were HLA-typed, an early data release held around 80 million unique TCRs.

Healthy people donating bone marrow made up the donors. Trimming left V 1 base short and J 8 bases short, with 8 bases between. Looked up from germline, CDR1 is MGHRA and CDR2 is YSYEKL. The CDR3 contains 12 residues. In the PCR, 60 Vbeta and 13 Jbeta primers were used. Some clones are missing from TCRdb's copy, which holds only in-frame ones; the method was immunoSEQ multiplex PCR. Among around 130,000 clones listed, about 82% were seen once. The sequencing input was PBMCs. This receptor was obtained from a man aged 25-45 years in good health and CMV-seronegative. The chain employs TRBV4-1 and TRBJ1-1; TRBD1 might be the D (6 bases). Here the CDR3 reads CASSQGTAEAFF. The CDR3 bases are TGCGCCAGCAGCCAAGGGACAGCCGAAGCTTTCTTT.